The 29 T cell receptor beta chains listed next were all sequenced from one sample in a study of T cell responses to AZD1222 COVID-19 vaccine. Sequenced by immunoSEQ multiplex PCR; TCRdb stores in-frame clones only, minus some. Of tens of thousands of clones listed, 75% to 95% are singletons. The sequences come from peripheral blood, collected 28 days after the second AZD1222 dose. The receptors shown here come from an adult who received the AZD1222 COVID-19 vaccine.

The gene calls are TRBV5-5 and TRBJ2-6, with D uncertain. The CDR3 contains 18 residues. Trimming took off 5 bases at V and 0 bases at J, with 18 bases between the two ends. CDR1 is SGHKS and CDR2 is YYEKEE in the germline V gene (reference sequence). CDR3 in amino acids: CASSRYLGMVSGANVLTF. In DNA, the CDR3 is TGTGCCAGCAGTCGTTACCTGGGGATGGTCTCTGGGGCCAACGTCCTGACTTTC.

This CDR3 is CASSTPGRARYEQYF. The CDR3 DNA follows: TGTGCCAGTAGTACCCCTGGTAGGGCGCGTTACGAGCAGTACTTC. The V and J genes are TRBV19 and TRBJ2-7; D is uncertain. V was pared by 4 bases and J by 4 bases, with 17 bases between. Germline CDR1 is LNHDA and CDR2 is SQIVND (reference sequence). This CDR3 has 15 residues.

The chain employs TRBV7-3 and TRBJ2-5; 11 bases map to TRBD2. After removal of 5 bases from V and 5 bases from J, the junction contained 7 bases not matched to a gene. The length of the CDR3 is 15 residues. Germline V CDR1 and CDR2: SGHTA, FQGTGA. The CDR3 spells CASSALAGGTETQYF. DNA for the CDR3: TGTGCCAGCAGCGCCCTAGCGGGAGGAACGGAGACCCAGTACTTC.

This clone has just one count. The chain recombines TRBV3-1 (or the pseudogene TRBV3-2) with TRBJ2-1; no definite D call. The CDR3 runs 14 residues. With 3 bases removed from V and 8 bases from J, the gap between germline ends came to 14 bases. Germline V gene sequence: CDR1 LGHDT, CDR2 YNNKEL (reference sequence). CDR3 bases: TGTGCCAGCAGCCACCCCGTGAACCTTCATGAGCAGTTCTTC. Protein: CASSHPVNLHEQFF.

The chain couples TRBV7-9 to TRBJ2-1, with 10 bases fitting TRBD2. V was pared by 5 bases and J by 5 bases, with 9 bases of the junction left unmatched. Per the germline V gene, CDR1 is SEHNR and CDR2 is FQNEAQ (reference sequence). The CDR3 length is 16 residues. The CDR3 loop reads CASSPRLAGPNNEQFF. The CDR3 nucleotides read TGTGCCAGCAGCCCTCGACTAGCGGGCCCGAACAATGAGCAGTTCTTC.

The CDR3 reads CASSSSWGGEQYF. As DNA, the CDR3 is TGTGCCAGCAGTTCTTCCTGGGGGGGCGAGCAGTACTTC. The V and J genes are TRBV28 and TRBJ2-7; 7 positions agree with TRBD2. This CDR3 contains 13 residues. The V segment lost 4 bases and the J segment 6 bases; nucleotides outside the gene matches: 6. The germline gives CDR1 MDHEN, CDR2 SYDVKM.

V and J are TRBV4-3 and TRBJ1-4, with 10 bases aligning to TRBD1. V lost 1 base, J lost 7 bases, and 6 bases stayed unmatched. CDR1 LGHNA and CDR2 YSLEER come from the germline V gene. This CDR3 contains 16 residues. For the CDR3, the DNA is TGCGCCAGCAGCCAAGTATCGGGACAGGGGAGTGAAAAACTGTTTTTT. Protein product: CASSQVSGQGSEKLFF.

This clone showed up just once. Other DNA sequences of this sample code for an identical CDR3. The CDR3 DNA is TGTGCCAGCAGCTTTGGCGGGAGCTCCTACGAGCAGTACTTC. Encoded protein: CASSFGGSSYEQYF. This chain links TRBV7-2 with TRBJ2-7, with TRBD2 matching over 7 bases. V shed 3 bases and J 0 bases; nucleotides not matched to a gene: 2. The CDR3 runs 14 residues. The germline V gene encodes CDR1 SGHTA and CDR2 FQGNSA.

In its sample, this clone was seen a few times. V and J are TRBV19 and TRBJ2-7, with 9 positions matching TRBD1. V was pared by 5 bases and J by 4 bases, with 3 bases of the junction left unmatched. Germline V gene data show CDR1 as LNHDA and CDR2 as SQIVND (reference sequence). The CDR3 sequence is 13 residues long. For the CDR3, the DNA is TGTGCCAGTAGTGCGACAGGGGGGTACGAGCAGTACTTC. It translates to CASSATGGYEQYF.

This clone occurred a few times. V and J are TRBV19 and TRBJ2-7, with D tentatively TRBD1 or TRBD2 (5 bases each). The germline V gene encodes CDR1 LNHDA and CDR2 SQIVND (reference sequence). V lost 2 bases and J lost 5, with 16 bases in between. This CDR3 has 15 amino acids. The CDR3 coding sequence is TGTGCCAGTAGTATACAGCAGTCCCGGGACCACGAGCAGTACTTC. Translated, it gives CASSIQQSRDHEQYF.

The CDR3 protein is CASSLVGMGAGELFF. DNA for the CDR3: TGTGCCAGCAGCTTGGTCGGGATGGGGGCCGGGGAGCTGTTTTTT. This chain uses TRBV7-7 with TRBJ2-2; the D call may be TRBD1 or TRBD2 (5 bases each). The germline CDR1 and CDR2 sequences are SSHAT and FNYEAQ (reference sequence). This CDR3 region has 15 residues. Trimming removed 3 bases from V and 6 bases from J, with 14 bases in between.

This clone was seen a handful of times. V usage is TRBV9 and J usage is TRBJ2-1; TRBD1 agrees at 9 bases. This CDR3 is 15 amino acids long. CDR1 and CDR2 (germline): SGDLS, YYNGEE. The ends lost 3 bases at V and 4 bases at J; junction bases unmatched: 5. CDR3 loop: CASSETGGQYNEQFF. CDR3 coding DNA: TGTGCCAGCAGCGAAACAGGGGGCCAGTACAATGAGCAGTTCTTC. The full variable domain, in which reference TRBV9 and TRBJ2-1 provide the parts outside the CDR3, is DSGVTQTPKHLITATGQRVTLRCSPRSGDLSVYWYQQSLDQGLQFLIQYYNGEERAKGNILERFSAQQFPDLHSELNLSSLELGDSALYFCASSETGGQYNEQFFGPGTRLTVL.

The V call is TRBV6-2 or TRBV6-3, the J call TRBJ1-5; D uncertain. Germline loops: CDR1 MNHEY, CDR2 SVGEGT. This CDR3 comprises 13 residues. Trimming stripped 2 bases from V and 4 bases from J, with 6 bases between. The CDR3 coding sequence is TGTGCCAGCAGTTACGGCGGGAATCAGCCCCAGCATTTT. It specifies CASSYGGNQPQHF.

The chain carries TRBV27 and TRBJ1-5; tentative D call: TRBD1 (6 bases). The CDR3 covers 14 residues. Germline CDR1 reads MNHEY; CDR2 reads SMNVEV (reference sequence). Deletions cut 4 bases from V and 3 bases from J, with 10 bases between. The CDR3 nucleotides read TGTGCCAGCAGTTCGACAGGATTCAATCAGCCCCAGCATTTT. Translation gives CASSSTGFNQPQHF.

This chain links TRBV7-2 with TRBJ2-3, with D unclear. Germline V gene lookup returns CDR1 SGHTA and CDR2 FQGNSA. The ends were cut back, 4 bases at V and 2 bases at J, with 4 bases in the middle. CDR3 length: 12 residues. The CDR3 loop reads CASSSYTDTQYF. The CDR3, as DNA: TGTGCCAGCAGCTCCTACACAGATACGCAGTATTTT.

V usage is TRBV7-2 and J usage is TRBJ2-1, with D perhaps matching TRBD1 (6 bases). The CDR3 length is 16 residues. V lost 4 bases and J lost 0, with 13 bases in between. Germline CDR1 reads SGHTA; CDR2 reads FQGNSA. The CDR3 sequence: CASSSPDRHSYNEQFF. Here the CDR3 DNA reads TGTGCCAGCAGCTCCCCAGACAGGCACTCCTACAATGAGCAGTTCTTC.

This chain joins TRBV2 and TRBJ2-2; D remains unclear. Trimming took off 3 bases at V and 3 bases at J, with 8 bases between the two ends. The CDR3 is 14 amino acids. The V gene's germline CDR1 is SNHLY and CDR2 FYNNEI. DNA for the CDR3: TGTGCCAGCAGTGAGTCCAGATACACCGGGGAGCTGTTTTTT. This codes for CASSESRYTGELFF.

The chain is built from TRBV24-1 and TRBJ1-2, with D uncertain. Trimming left V 3 bases short and J 5 bases short, with 9 bases between. The germline gives CDR1 KGHDR, CDR2 SFDVKD. There are 13 residues in the CDR3. The CDR3 loop reads CATSDRSSYGYTF. In DNA, the CDR3 is TGTGCCACCAGTGATAGGTCCTCTTATGGCTACACCTTC.

This chain links TRBV7-3 with TRBJ2-1; no clear D. The CDR3 has 13 residues. The V gene's germline CDR1 is SGHTA and CDR2 FQGTGA. With 1 base removed from V and 7 bases from J, the gap between germline ends came to 8 bases. CDR3 sequence reads: CASSLNTENEQFF. The CDR3 DNA sequence: TGTGCCAGCAGCTTAAACACGGAGAATGAGCAGTTCTTC.

This chain links TRBV30 with TRBJ1-1, with D maybe TRBD1 (6 bases). The CDR3 runs to 12 residues. Germline V gives CDR1 GTSNPN, CDR2 SVGIG (reference sequence). V gave up 1 base and J gave up 8 bases, with 11 bases separating them. The CDR3 sequence is CAWSAPGTEAFF. CDR3 in DNA: TGTGCCTGGAGTGCCCCGGGGACAGAAGCTTTCTTT.

This chain uses TRBV19 with TRBJ2-3; 12 bases map to TRBD2. V lost 6 bases, J lost 4 bases, and 5 bases stayed unmatched. The germline V gene encodes CDR1 LNHDA and CDR2 SQIVND (reference sequence). The CDR3 is 15 residues long. The CDR3 region is CASRQLAGGADTQYF. DNA for the CDR3: TGTGCCAGTAGACAACTAGCGGGAGGTGCAGATACGCAGTATTTT.

The chain joins TRBV9 to TRBJ2-1, with TRBD2 matching over 7 bases. In germline, CDR1 is SGDLS, CDR2 YYNGEE. The CDR3 runs 15 residues. V was pared by 5 bases and J by 2 bases, with 7 bases of the junction left unmatched. CDR3: CASSLREAAYNEQFF. The DNA of the CDR3 is TGTGCCAGCAGTCTCCGGGAGGCCGCCTACAATGAGCAGTTCTTC.

This clone came up a few times. The chain couples TRBV30 to TRBJ2-1; the D gene is possibly TRBD1 (6 bases). Germline values: CDR1 GTSNPN, CDR2 SVGIG (reference sequence). This CDR3 contains 15 residues. V was trimmed by 2 bases and J by 7 bases, leaving 18 bases between them. CDR3 sequence: CAWSPGALMLNEQFF. In nucleotides, the CDR3 is TGTGCCTGGAGTCCAGGGGCACTGATGTTGAATGAGCAGTTCTTC.

This chain connects TRBV30 to TRBJ2-6; a possible D gene is TRBD2 (5 bases). Germline loops: CDR1 GTSNPN, CDR2 SVGIG (reference sequence). V gave up 4 bases and J gave up 0 bases, with 13 bases separating them. CDR3 length: 16 residues. CDR3: CAWNPGVGSGANVLTF. DNA for the CDR3: TGTGCCTGGAACCCCGGGGTAGGCTCTGGGGCCAACGTCCTGACTTTC.

The J gene is TRBJ1-1, the V gene TRBV7-2, with TRBD1 matching over 7 bases. The germline CDR1 and CDR2 sequences are SGHTA and FQGNSA. V was pared by 5 bases and J by 4 bases, with 7 bases of the junction left unmatched. This CDR3 comprises 14 residues. This chain's CDR3 is CASSQPDRATEAFF. CDR3 sequence (DNA): TGTGCCAGCAGCCAACCAGACAGGGCCACTGAAGCTTTCTTT.

The chain is built from TRBV19 and TRBJ1-4; TRBD1 might be the D (5 bases). Trimming removed 5 bases from V and 7 bases from J, with 17 bases in between. Germline CDR1 reads LNHDA; CDR2 reads SQIVND (reference sequence). This CDR3 spans 15 amino acids. CDR3 DNA sequence: TGTGCCAGTAGTCCCGGGGGGAGTAAAGGTGAAAAACTGTTTTTT. The encoded protein is CASSPGGSKGEKLFF.

The genes are TRBV28 and TRBJ2-7; D is perhaps TRBD1 (5 bases). The CDR3 has 14 amino acids. The germline CDR1 and CDR2 sequences are MDHEN and SYDVKM. The V end lost 3 bases, the J end lost 4 bases, and 13 bases lay between the germline ends. The CDR3 bases are TGTGCCAGCAGTTTCCAGGGATCGGAGTACGAGCAGTACTTC. This gives the protein CASSFQGSEYEQYF. Filled out from reference TRBV28 and TRBJ2-7, the complete variable domain reads DVKVTQSSRYLVKRTGEKVFLECVQDMDHENMFWYRQDPGLGLRLIYFSYDVKMKEKGDIPEGYSVSREKKERFSLILESASTNQTSMYLCASSFQGSEYEQYFGPGTRLTVT.

The rearrangement uses TRBV23-1 and TRBJ2-2, with 11 positions matching TRBD2. TRBV23-1 is known as an ORF, though its function is uncertain. Unmatched junction bases numbered 8, after V lost 0 bases and J lost 5 bases. CDR3 size: 18 residues. DNA of the CDR3: TGCGCCAGCAGTCAATCAGCAACTAGCGGGAGTCGGACCGGGGAGCTGTTTTTT. Amino acid sequence: CASSQSATSGSRTGELFF.

This chain connects TRBV4-3 to TRBJ2-3, with 7 bases aligning to TRBD1. Germline V gene lookup returns CDR1 LGHNA and CDR2 YSLEER. After removal of 4 bases from V and 6 bases from J, the junction contained 16 bases not matched to a gene. The CDR3 length is 17 residues. The CDR3 bases are TGCGCCAGCAGCCTAGGACGTACAGGGGCTATAGTTGATACGCAGTATTTT. It encodes CASSLGRTGAIVDTQYF.